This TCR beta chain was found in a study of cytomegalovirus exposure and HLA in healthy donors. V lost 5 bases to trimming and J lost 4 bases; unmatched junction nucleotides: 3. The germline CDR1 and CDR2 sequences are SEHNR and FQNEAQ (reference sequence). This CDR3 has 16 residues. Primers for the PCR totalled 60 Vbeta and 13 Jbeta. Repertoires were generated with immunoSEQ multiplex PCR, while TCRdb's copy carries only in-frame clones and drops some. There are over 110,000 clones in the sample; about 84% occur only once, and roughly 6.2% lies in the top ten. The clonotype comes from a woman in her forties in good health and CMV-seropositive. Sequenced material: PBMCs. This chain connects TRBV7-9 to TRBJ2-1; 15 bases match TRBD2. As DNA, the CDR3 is TGTGCCAGCAGCGGCGGGACTAGCGGGGGGTACAATGAGCAGTTCTTC. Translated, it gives CASSGGTSGGYNEQFF.